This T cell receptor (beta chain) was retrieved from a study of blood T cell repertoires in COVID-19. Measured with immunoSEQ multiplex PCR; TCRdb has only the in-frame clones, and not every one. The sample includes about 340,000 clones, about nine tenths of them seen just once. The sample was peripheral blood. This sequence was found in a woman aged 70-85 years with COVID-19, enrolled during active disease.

CDR3 loop: CASSSGKGDNEKLFF. The CDR3 coding sequence is TGTGCCAGCAGCTCGGGGAAGGGGGATAATGAAAAACTGTTTTTT. J is TRBJ1-4 and V is TRBV7-9, with D perhaps matching TRBD1 (6 bases). The CDR3 is 15 amino acids. Trimming removed 4 bases at V and 4 bases at J, with 13 bases between. Germline CDR1 reads SEHNR; CDR2 reads FQNEAQ (reference sequence).